The rows below give T cell receptor beta chains drawn from one sample of a study of blood T cells in healthy people across ages. TCRdb recomputed calls from the 5' RACE reads with MiXCR, one row per CDR3 protein. The sample has roughly 800,000 distinct CDR3 sequences, roughly 25% seen once; the top ten hold 3%. This same sample was also part of a study on T cells of mothers and their children.

The sample comprised blood. These receptors were obtained from a boy younger than 18 in good health. Each CDR3 is given with its conserved first and last residue. D genes are given only for firm matches. Where a row states a size, it is once, few, many or the class of an expanded clone; other rows omit it.

v_gene: TRBV10-3
d_gene: NA
abundance: few
j_gene: TRBJ2-5
CDR3aa: CAINFQEGQETQYF
CDR3nt: TGTGCCATCAATTTCCAGGAGGGCCAAGAGACCCAGTACTTC

v_gene: TRBV20-1
d_gene: NA
abundance: NA
j_gene: TRBJ2-4
CDR3aa: CGAAPRAKNIQYF
CDR3nt: TGCGGTGCTGCCCCACGAGCCAAAAACATTCAGTACTTC

v_gene: TRBV12-3/TRBV12-4
d_gene: NA
abundance: few
j_gene: TRBJ2-1
CDR3aa: CASSLLSGYEQFF
CDR3nt: TGTGCCAGCAGTTTATTGTCCGGGTATGAGCAGTTCTTC

v_gene: TRBV6-5
d_gene: NA
abundance: many
j_gene: TRBJ1-1
CDR3aa: CASSYSMTENTEAFF
CDR3nt: TGTGCCAGCAGTTACTCAATGACAGAGAACACTGAAGCTTTCTTT

v_gene: TRBV5-1
d_gene: NA
abundance: few
j_gene: TRBJ2-2
CDR3aa: CASSYSGAGRMAGELFF
CDR3nt: TGCGCCAGCAGCTACTCCGGGGCAGGGAGAATGGCCGGGGAGCTGTTTTTT

v_gene: TRBV5-8
d_gene: NA
abundance: NA
j_gene: TRBJ1-2
CDR3aa: CASSSLGYGYTF
CDR3nt: TGTGCCAGCAGTTCTCTGGGATATGGCTACACCTTC

v_gene: TRBV29-1
d_gene: TRBD1
abundance: few
j_gene: TRBJ2-7
CDR3aa: CSVDRQGAYEQYF
CDR3nt: TGCAGCGTAGACCGACAGGGGGCCTACGAGCAGTACTTC

v_gene: TRBV7-6
d_gene: TRBD1
abundance: NA
j_gene: TRBJ2-7
CDR3aa: CASSLARGGLGEQYF
CDR3nt: TGTGCCAGCAGCCTTGCCCGAGGGGGCTTGGGCGAGCAGTACTTC

v_gene: TRBV18
d_gene: NA
abundance: few
j_gene: TRBJ2-2
CDR3aa: CASSLAGRATGGELFF
CDR3nt: TGTGCCAGCTCACTCGCGGGCAGGGCGACCGGCGGGGAGCTGTTTTTT

v_gene: TRBV29-1
d_gene: TRBD1
abundance: few
j_gene: TRBJ1-1
CDR3aa: CSVEVQGGFYTEAFF
CDR3nt: TGCAGCGTTGAAGTGCAGGGGGGTTTCTACACTGAAGCTTTCTTT

v_gene: TRBV9
d_gene: TRBD1
abundance: few
j_gene: TRBJ2-3
CDR3aa: CASSVGTGVSTDTQYF
CDR3nt: TGTGCCAGCAGCGTAGGGACAGGGGTCAGCACAGATACGCAGTATTTT

v_gene: TRBV15
d_gene: TRBD1
abundance: few
j_gene: TRBJ2-4
CDR3aa: CATSRGDRTKTAQYF
CDR3nt: TGTGCCACCAGCAGAGGGGACAGAACAAAAACAGCTCAGTACTTC

v_gene: TRBV5-1
d_gene: NA
abundance: few
j_gene: TRBJ2-7
CDR3aa: CASSLGPTTGEQYF
CDR3nt: TGCGCCAGCAGCTTAGGTCCAACAACTGGCGAGCAGTACTTC

v_gene: TRBV5-4
d_gene: TRBD1
abundance: NA
j_gene: TRBJ2-5
CDR3aa: CASSLGGTGFFGTQYF
CDR3nt: TGTGCCAGCAGCTTGGGGGGGACAGGGTTCTTTGGGACCCAGTACTTC

v_gene: TRBV12-3/TRBV12-4
d_gene: NA
abundance: few
j_gene: TRBJ2-7
CDR3aa: CASSPPVFGGRYEQYF
CDR3nt: TGTGCCAGCAGCCCCCCGGTTTTTGGGGGGAGGTACGAGCAGTACTTC

v_gene: TRBV14
d_gene: NA
abundance: few
j_gene: TRBJ2-3
CDR3aa: CASSRQRGDTQYF
CDR3nt: TGTGCCAGCAGCCGACAGAGGGGTGATACGCAGTATTTT

v_gene: TRBV4-1
d_gene: NA
abundance: NA
j_gene: TRBJ1-2
CDR3aa: CASSQVAQRSYGYTF
CDR3nt: TGCGCCAGCAGCCAAGTAGCCCAGCGTAGTTATGGCTACACCTTC

v_gene: TRBV5-5
d_gene: TRBD1
abundance: many
j_gene: TRBJ1-2
CDR3aa: CASSSGQGVYGYTF
CDR3nt: TGTGCCAGCAGCTCGGGACAGGGAGTCTATGGCTACACCTTC

v_gene: TRBV4-1
d_gene: NA
abundance: NA
j_gene: TRBJ2-7
CDR3aa: CASSQVGGFSYEQYF
CDR3nt: TGCGCCAGCAGCCAGGTTGGGGGGTTCTCCTACGAGCAGTACTTC

v_gene: TRBV11-2
d_gene: NA
abundance: NA
j_gene: TRBJ1-2
CDR3aa: CASSTHLENYGYTF
CDR3nt: TGTGCCAGCAGCACCCACCTTGAGAACTATGGCTACACCTTC

v_gene: TRBV2
d_gene: NA
abundance: NA
j_gene: TRBJ2-1
CDR3aa: CASSNTRFDEQFF
CDR3nt: TGTGCCAGCAGCAACACTAGATTCGATGAGCAGTTCTTC

v_gene: TRBV10-3
d_gene: NA
abundance: few
j_gene: TRBJ1-1
CDR3aa: CAIQNKVNTEAFF
CDR3nt: TGTGCCATCCAGAATAAGGTGAACACTGAAGCTTTCTTT

v_gene: TRBV12-3/TRBV12-4
d_gene: NA
abundance: few
j_gene: TRBJ2-7
CDR3aa: CASSPQGGPWDEQYF
CDR3nt: TGTGCCAGCAGCCCACAGGGTGGCCCCTGGGACGAGCAGTACTTC

v_gene: TRBV12-3/TRBV12-4
d_gene: TRBD2
abundance: many
j_gene: TRBJ2-5
CDR3aa: CASRLAGVETQYF
CDR3nt: TGTGCCAGCAGATTAGCGGGGGTAGAGACCCAGTACTTC

v_gene: TRBV12-3/TRBV12-4
d_gene: NA
abundance: NA
j_gene: TRBJ2-7
CDR3aa: CASRFGREQYF
CDR3nt: TGTGCCAGCAGGTTCGGGCGCGAGCAGTACTTC

v_gene: TRBV6-2/TRBV6-3
d_gene: TRBD1
abundance: few
j_gene: TRBJ2-7
CDR3aa: CASSSPGTESYEQYF
CDR3nt: TGTGCCAGCAGCTCACCCGGGACAGAGTCCTACGAGCAGTACTTC

v_gene: TRBV12-3/TRBV12-4
d_gene: TRBD2
abundance: NA
j_gene: TRBJ2-6
CDR3aa: CASSLLGGTPGANVLTF
CDR3nt: TGTGCCAGCAGTTTGCTCGGGGGGACTCCTGGGGCCAACGTCCTGACTTTC

v_gene: TRBV28
d_gene: TRBD2
abundance: few
j_gene: TRBJ2-1
CDR3aa: CAGSLYPRTRVYEQFF
CDR3nt: TGTGCCGGCAGTTTGTACCCGAGGACTAGGGTCTATGAGCAGTTCTTC

v_gene: TRBV20-1
d_gene: NA
abundance: NA
j_gene: TRBJ1-4
CDR3aa: CSASERGYNEKLFF
CDR3nt: TGCAGTGCTTCGGAAAGGGGTTATAATGAAAAACTGTTTTTT

v_gene: TRBV6-1
d_gene: NA
abundance: few
j_gene: TRBJ1-5
CDR3aa: CASSDRRSDQPQHF
CDR3nt: TGTGCCAGCAGTGACCGTCGGTCCGATCAGCCCCAGCATTTT

v_gene: TRBV7-8
d_gene: TRBD1
abundance: NA
j_gene: TRBJ2-4
CDR3aa: CASSSRQGPKNIQYF
CDR3nt: TGTGCCAGCAGCTCGCGACAGGGCCCCAAAAACATTCAGTACTTC

v_gene: TRBV12-3/TRBV12-4
d_gene: NA
abundance: few
j_gene: TRBJ1-6
CDR3aa: CASSPRSRSTPLHF
CDR3nt: TGTGCCAGCAGTCCACGGTCGAGGAGTACACCCCTCCACTTT

v_gene: TRBV12-3/TRBV12-4
d_gene: TRBD2
abundance: NA
j_gene: TRBJ2-7
CDR3aa: CASSTLTSGGLDEQYF
CDR3nt: TGTGCCAGCAGCACCTTGACTAGCGGGGGGCTCGACGAGCAGTACTTC

v_gene: TRBV3-1
d_gene: NA
abundance: NA
j_gene: TRBJ2-4
CDR3aa: CASSQEAGAKNIQYF
CDR3nt: TGTGCCAGCAGCCAAGAAGCAGGGGCCAAAAACATTCAGTACTTC

v_gene: TRBV11-2
d_gene: TRBD2
abundance: once
j_gene: TRBJ2-7
CDR3aa: CASSLGAWGEAGRFYEQYF
CDR3nt: TGTGCCAGCAGCTTAGGGGCCTGGGGAGAAGCGGGGAGGTTCTACGAGCAGTACTTC

v_gene: TRBV4-1
d_gene: NA
abundance: few
j_gene: TRBJ2-2
CDR3aa: CASSSARGGQGLAGELFF
CDR3nt: TGCGCCAGCAGCTCGGCCCGGGGGGGACAGGGATTAGCCGGGGAGCTGTTTTTT

v_gene: TRBV25-1
d_gene: TRBD2
abundance: few
j_gene: TRBJ2-1
CDR3aa: CASSEASGGYNEQFF
CDR3nt: TGTGCCAGCAGTGAGGCTAGCGGGGGATACAATGAGCAGTTCTTC

v_gene: TRBV20-1
d_gene: NA
abundance: NA
j_gene: TRBJ1-2
CDR3aa: CSARESPNYGYTF
CDR3nt: TGCAGTGCTAGAGAGTCACCTAACTATGGCTACACCTTC

v_gene: TRBV7-9
d_gene: NA
abundance: NA
j_gene: TRBJ2-5
CDR3aa: CASSPALDTLQETQYF
CDR3nt: TGTGCCAGCAGCCCTGCTCTCGACACCTTACAAGAGACCCAGTACTTC

v_gene: TRBV29-1
d_gene: TRBD1
abundance: NA
j_gene: TRBJ2-1
CDR3aa: CSIEPGQGLYNEQFF
CDR3nt: TGCAGCATCGAGCCGGGACAGGGCCTCTACAATGAGCAGTTCTTC

v_gene: TRBV4-1
d_gene: NA
abundance: NA
j_gene: TRBJ2-6
CDR3aa: CASSLGRYSSGANVLTF
CDR3nt: TGCGCCAGCAGCCTCGGTCGTTATAGCTCTGGGGCCAACGTCCTGACTTTC

v_gene: TRBV10-3
d_gene: TRBD2
abundance: NA
j_gene: TRBJ2-3
CDR3aa: CAISEGLAGGRDTQYF
CDR3nt: TGTGCCATCAGTGAGGGGCTAGCGGGGGGGCGAGATACGCAGTATTTT

v_gene: TRBV5-1
d_gene: TRBD2
abundance: NA
j_gene: TRBJ2-1
CDR3aa: CASATSGVAGGDEQFF
CDR3nt: TGCGCCAGCGCGACTAGCGGGGTCGCTGGGGGGGATGAGCAGTTCTTC

v_gene: TRBV27
d_gene: NA
abundance: NA
j_gene: TRBJ2-5
CDR3aa: CASSLEAYQETQYF
CDR3nt: TGTGCCAGCAGTTTGGAGGCGTACCAAGAGACCCAGTACTTC